These 20 T cell receptor beta chains came from one sample sequenced in a study of T cell responses to AZD1222 COVID-19 vaccine. TCRdb keeps only in-frame clones here, not all; method: immunoSEQ multiplex PCR. Of about 170,000 clones listed, roughly 89% are singletons. This material consisted of peripheral blood, taken 28 days after the second AZD1222 dose. The receptor source for this set is an adult who received the AZD1222 COVID-19 vaccine.

The V call is TRBV6-5, the J call TRBJ1-2; TRBD1 matches at 8 bases. Germline V gives CDR1 MNHEY, CDR2 SVGAGI. After removal of 3 bases from V and 5 bases from J, the junction contained 8 bases not matched to a gene. CDR3 length: 15 amino acids. In DNA form, the CDR3 reads TGTGCCAGCAGTTATCTCGGGACAGGACAGTATGGCTACACCTTC. The encoded protein is CASSYLGTGQYGYTF.

This chain joins TRBV27 and TRBJ1-4, with TRBD1 matching over 9 bases. This CDR3 spans 17 amino acids. Trimming at V came to 3 bases and at J to 7 bases, leaving 12 bases not matched to a gene. Germline lookup yields CDR1 MNHEY and CDR2 SMNVEV (reference sequence). The CDR3 sequence: CASSFLVPGQGIEKLFF. The CDR3 nucleotides are TGTGCCAGCAGTTTCCTCGTTCCGGGACAGGGAATTGAAAAACTGTTTTTT.

The chain employs TRBV20-1 and TRBJ2-3; D uncertain. CDR3 length: 11 residues. The germline V gene encodes CDR1 DFQATT and CDR2 SNEGSKA (reference sequence). V was trimmed by 0 bases and J by 8 bases, leaving 6 bases between them. The CDR3 DNA sequence: TGCAGTGCTAGAGATCTTGGTACGCAGTATTTT. This sequence encodes CSARDLGTQYF.

This clone has just one count. The V and J genes are TRBV10-3 and TRBJ1-2; no clear D gene. The CDR3 covers 12 residues. Germline V CDR1 and CDR2: ENHRY, SYGVKD. The ends were cut back, 5 bases at V and 1 base at J, with 5 bases in the middle. The CDR3 spells CAISPDNYGYTF. DNA for the CDR3: TGTGCCATCAGTCCCGATAACTATGGCTACACCTTC.

The rearrangement joins TRBV27 to TRBJ1-2; D possibly corresponds to TRBD1 (5 bases). The germline V gene has CDR1 MNHEY and CDR2 SMNVEV (reference sequence). The CDR3 length is 14 residues. Between the trimmed V and J ends, which lost 8 bases and 2 bases, there was a span of 15 bases. CDR3: CASSSRTQNYGYTF. The CDR3 DNA sequence: TGTGCCAGCTCTTCCCGGACACAAAACTATGGCTACACCTTC.

The J gene is TRBJ1-6, the V gene TRBV4-2, with D maybe TRBD1 (6 bases). The CDR3 sequence is 15 residues long. The germline gives CDR1 LGHNA, CDR2 YNFKEQ. V dropped 1 base and J dropped 6 bases, with 10 bases sitting between them. CDR3 DNA sequence: TGTGCCAGCAGCCAAGTGGGGGACACTAATTCACCCCTCCACTTT. Translated, it gives CASSQVGDTNSPLHF.

This clone was picked up a small number of times. Different DNA sequences within this sample yield the same CDR3. This chain uses TRBV19 with TRBJ1-2; weak D call: TRBD1 (6 bases). With 4 bases removed from V and 8 bases from J, the gap between germline ends came to 11 bases. Germline V gives CDR1 LNHDA, CDR2 SQIVND (reference sequence). The CDR3 extends over 12 amino acids. The CDR3 coding sequence is TGTGCCAGTAGTACCAGACAGGCGGGCTACACCTTC. Translating it yields CASSTRQAGYTF.

The rearrangement uses TRBV4-2 and TRBJ1-2, with D maybe TRBD1 (6 bases). Germline CDR1 LGHNA, CDR2 YNFKEQ. The CDR3 has 15 amino acids. With 5 bases removed from V and 4 bases from J, the gap between germline ends came to 17 bases. This chain's CDR3 is CASSFNSGTPYGYTF. As DNA, the CDR3 is TGTGCCAGCAGCTTCAACTCCGGGACACCCTATGGCTACACCTTC.

This rearrangement joins TRBV18 to TRBJ2-7; the match to TRBD2 covers 9 bases. The J segment lost 2 bases and the V segment lost 0 bases, leaving 5 bases of the junction unmatched. The CDR3 has 16 amino acids. The germline V gene has CDR1 KGHSH and CDR2 LQKENI. The DNA of the CDR3 is TGTGCCAGCTCACCACCGGGACTAGCAGGGACCTACGAGCAGTACTTC. As protein: CASSPPGLAGTYEQYF.

The V gene is TRBV3-1 (or the pseudogene TRBV3-2), the J gene TRBJ2-1; 8 nucleotides match TRBD2. The CDR3 has 15 residues. V trimming: 5 bases; J trimming: 4 bases; junction bases outside the gene matches: 7. The germline gives CDR1 LGHDT, CDR2 YNNKEL (reference sequence). The CDR3 bases are TGTGCCAGCAGCAGTGCGGGACTAGTTTACAATGAGCAGTTCTTC. It codes for CASSSAGLVYNEQFF.

This chain uses TRBV19 with TRBJ2-2; TRBD1 might be the D (6 bases). Germline V lookup: CDR1 LNHDA, CDR2 SQIVND (reference sequence). The CDR3 runs 12 residues. Written as DNA, the CDR3 is TGTGCATCTTCAGGGGACACCGGGGAGCTGTTTTTT. Residues: CASSGDTGELFF. The variable domain in full, with the rest retrieved from reference TRBV19 and TRBJ2-2, is DGGITQSPKYLFRKEGQNVTLSCEQNLNHDAMYWYRQDPGQGLRLIYYSQIVNDFQKGDIAEGYSVSREKKESFPLTVTSAQKNPTAFYLCASSGDTGELFFGEGSRLTVL.

DNA for the CDR3: TGTGCCAGCAGCCGAGGGGCTAGCGGGGGGGCGGGCGATACGCAGTATTTT. It specifies CASSRGASGGAGDTQYF. The chain recombines TRBV11-2 with TRBJ2-3, with 12 bases fitting TRBD2. Germline CDR1 reads SGHAT; CDR2 reads FQNNGV. J lost 6 bases, V lost 5 bases, and 12 bases had no gene match. The CDR3 is made up of 17 amino acids.

V is TRBV7-4 and J is TRBJ1-4; D unresolved. The CDR3 has 15 residues. Germline CDR1 and CDR2: SGHVT and SQSDAQ. V lost 7 bases and J lost 5, with 17 bases in between. The CDR3: CASKVSRQPNEKLFF. The CDR3 DNA reads TGTGCCAGCAAAGTTTCCCGGCAGCCGAATGAAAAACTGTTTTTT.

This clone has a single count. J is TRBJ1-2 and V is TRBV7-9, with TRBD1 matching 7 bases. Germline assignment: CDR1 SEHNR and CDR2 FQNEAQ (reference sequence). CDR3 length: 13 residues. The junction had 3 bases not matched to a gene; V was cut back by 4 bases and J by 4 bases. The CDR3 spells CASSSGTAYGYTF. For the CDR3, the DNA is TGTGCCAGCAGCTCCGGGACAGCCTATGGCTACACCTTC.

This chain connects TRBV5-8 to TRBJ1-2, with D perhaps TRBD1 (6 bases). The germline V and J ends were trimmed by 4 bases and 6 bases, with 25 bases remaining between them. Germline CDR1 reads SGHTS; CDR2 reads YDEGEE. The CDR3 runs to 17 residues. CDR3 nucleotide sequence: TGTGCCAGCAGCGAAGGGGGACGGCAGAGGAAGAGGCATGGCTACACCTTC. This translates into CASSEGGRQRKRHGYTF.

The chain has TRBV3-1 (or the pseudogene TRBV3-2) and TRBJ2-2; TRBD2 might be the D (7 bases). The V end lost 8 bases, the J end lost 6 bases, and 16 bases lay between the germline ends. Germline CDR1 and CDR2: LGHDT and YNNKEL (reference sequence). The CDR3 sequence is 14 residues long. CDR3 bases: TGTGCCAGCCGCTTTGGGGGGGGCCCCGGGGAGCTGTTTTTT. Its translation: CASRFGGGPGELFF.

This clone showed up just once. V is TRBV7-7 and J is TRBJ2-2, with D possibly TRBD2 on 6 matching bases. Trimming left V 0 bases short and J 2 bases short, with 7 bases between. This CDR3 contains 15 residues. Germline values: CDR1 SSHAT, CDR2 FNYEAQ (reference sequence). CDR3 sequence: CASSLAGGNTGELFF. CDR3 DNA: TGTGCCAGCAGCTTAGCGGGGGGTAACACCGGGGAGCTGTTTTTT.

The chain links TRBV5-1 to TRBJ2-6; TRBD1 might be the D (6 bases). The CDR3 is 15 amino acids. CDR1 is SGHRS and CDR2 is YFSETQ in the germline V gene. V lost 3 bases to trimming and J lost 8 bases, with 15 bases between them. The DNA of the CDR3 is TGCGCCAGCAGCTCCGACGGACAGATACCCAACGTCCTGACTTTC. Protein sequence: CASSSDGQIPNVLTF.

A single count supports this clone. V and J are TRBV19 and TRBJ2-2; D possibly matches TRBD1 or TRBD2 (7 bases each). CDR1 is LNHDA and CDR2 is SQIVND in the germline V gene (reference sequence). The CDR3 consists of 13 residues. Trimming stripped 7 bases from V and 7 bases from J, with 13 bases between. The CDR3, as DNA: TGTGCCAGTACAGGGGGGGTCAGCGGGGAGCTGTTTTTT. Protein product: CASTGGVSGELFF. Supplemented by reference TRBV19 and TRBJ2-2, the full variable domain reads DGGITQSPKYLFRKEGQNVTLSCEQNLNHDAMYWYRQDPGQGLRLIYYSQIVNDFQKGDIAEGYSVSREKKESFPLTVTSAQKNPTAFYLCASTGGVSGELFFGEGSRLTVL.

The rearrangement links TRBV6-2 or TRBV6-3 to TRBJ1-1, with 8 positions matching TRBD1. V lost 2 bases to trimming and J lost 1 base; unmatched junction nucleotides: 6. The germline V gene encodes CDR1 MNHEY and CDR2 SVGEGT. The CDR3 is 16 amino acids. The DNA for the CDR3 is TGTGCCAGCAGTTACGACAGGGGCGTGGGGAACACTGAAGCTTTCTTT. It yields the protein CASSYDRGVGNTEAFF.